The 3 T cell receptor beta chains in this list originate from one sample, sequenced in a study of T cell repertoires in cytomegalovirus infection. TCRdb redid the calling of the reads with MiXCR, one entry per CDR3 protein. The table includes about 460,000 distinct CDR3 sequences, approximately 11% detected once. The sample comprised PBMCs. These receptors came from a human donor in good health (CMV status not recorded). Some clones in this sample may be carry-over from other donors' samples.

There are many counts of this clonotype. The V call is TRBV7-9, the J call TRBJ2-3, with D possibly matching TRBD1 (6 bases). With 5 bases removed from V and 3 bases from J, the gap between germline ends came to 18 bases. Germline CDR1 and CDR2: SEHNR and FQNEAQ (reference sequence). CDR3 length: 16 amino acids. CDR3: CASSPKTGAPTDTQYF. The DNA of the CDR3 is TGTGCCAGCAGCCCGAAGACAGGCGCACCGACAGATACGCAGTATTTT. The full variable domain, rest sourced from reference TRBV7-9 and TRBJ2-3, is DTGVSQNPRHKITKRGQNVTFRCDPISEHNRLYWYRQTLGQGPEFLTYFQNEAQLEKSRLLSDRFSAERPKGSFSTLEIQRTEQGDSAMYLCASSPKTGAPTDTQYFGPGTRLTVL.

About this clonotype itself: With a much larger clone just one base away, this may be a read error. The CDR3 is CASSQDGWTEAFF. The CDR3 DNA reads as TGTGCCAGCAGCCAAGATGGGTGGACTGAAGCTTTCTTT. V is TRBV3-1 and J is TRBJ1-1; no definite D call. Germline V gives CDR1 LGHDT, CDR2 YNNKEL (reference sequence). Trimming took off 0 bases at V and 5 bases at J, with 7 bases between the two ends. This CDR3 contains 13 residues.

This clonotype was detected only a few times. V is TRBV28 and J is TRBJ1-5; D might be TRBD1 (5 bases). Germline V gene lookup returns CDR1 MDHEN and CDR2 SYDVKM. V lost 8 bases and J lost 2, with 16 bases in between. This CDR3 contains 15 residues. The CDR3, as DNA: TGTGCCAGCGTTCGGGGGGGGGAAGGCAATCAGCCCCAGCATTTT. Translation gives CASVRGGEGNQPQHF.